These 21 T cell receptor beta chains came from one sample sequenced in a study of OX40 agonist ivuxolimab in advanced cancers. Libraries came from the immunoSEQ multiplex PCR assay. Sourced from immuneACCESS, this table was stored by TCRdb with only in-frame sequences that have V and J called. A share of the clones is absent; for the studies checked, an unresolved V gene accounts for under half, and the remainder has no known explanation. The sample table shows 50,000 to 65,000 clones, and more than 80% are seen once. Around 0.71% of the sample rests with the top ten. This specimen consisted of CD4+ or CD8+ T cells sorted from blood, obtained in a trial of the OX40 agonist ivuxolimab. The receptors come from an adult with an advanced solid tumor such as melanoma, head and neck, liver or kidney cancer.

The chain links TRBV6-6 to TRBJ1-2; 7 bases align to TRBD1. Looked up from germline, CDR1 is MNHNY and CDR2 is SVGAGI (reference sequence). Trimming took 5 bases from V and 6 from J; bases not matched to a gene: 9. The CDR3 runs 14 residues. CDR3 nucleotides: TGTGCCAGCAGTGCCTCGAGGCAGGGGGATGGCTACACCTTC. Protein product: CASSASRQGDGYTF.

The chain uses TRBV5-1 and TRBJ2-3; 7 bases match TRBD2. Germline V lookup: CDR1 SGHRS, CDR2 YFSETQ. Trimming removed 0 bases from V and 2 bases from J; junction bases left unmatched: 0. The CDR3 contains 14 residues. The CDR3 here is CASSLERDTDTQYF. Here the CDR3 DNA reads TGCGCCAGCAGCTTGGAGCGGGACACAGATACGCAGTATTTT. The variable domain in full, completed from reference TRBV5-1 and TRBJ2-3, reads KAGVTQTPRYLIKTRGQQVTLSCSPISGHRSVSWYQQTPGQGLQFLFEYFSETQRNKGNFPGRFSGRQFSNSRSEMNVSTLELGDSALYLCASSLERDTDTQYFGPGTRLTVL.

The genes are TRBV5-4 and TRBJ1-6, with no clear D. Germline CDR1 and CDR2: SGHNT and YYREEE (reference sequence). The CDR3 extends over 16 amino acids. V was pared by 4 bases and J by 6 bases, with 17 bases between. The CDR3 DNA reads TGTGCCAGCAGCCCTGGCCTTCGGCGCTCTAATTCACCCCTCCACTTT. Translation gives CASSPGLRRSNSPLHF.

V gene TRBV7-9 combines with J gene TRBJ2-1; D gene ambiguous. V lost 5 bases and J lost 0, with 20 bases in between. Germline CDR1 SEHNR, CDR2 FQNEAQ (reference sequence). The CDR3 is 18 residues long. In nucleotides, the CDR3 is TGTGCCAGCAGCCAAACCCTCTCGGCGGCGAGCTCCTACAATGAGCAGTTCTTC. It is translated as CASSQTLSAASSYNEQFF.

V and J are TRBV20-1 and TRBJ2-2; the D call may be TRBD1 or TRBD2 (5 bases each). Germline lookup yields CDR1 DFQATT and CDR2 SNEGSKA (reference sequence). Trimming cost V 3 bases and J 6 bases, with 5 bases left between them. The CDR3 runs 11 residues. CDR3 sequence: CSARGAGELFF. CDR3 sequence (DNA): TGCAGTGCTAGGGGGGCCGGGGAGCTGTTTTTT.

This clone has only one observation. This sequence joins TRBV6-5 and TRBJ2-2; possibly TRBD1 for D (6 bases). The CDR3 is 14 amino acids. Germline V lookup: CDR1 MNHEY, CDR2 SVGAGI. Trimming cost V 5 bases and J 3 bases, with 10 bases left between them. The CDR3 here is CASSRTVDTGELFF. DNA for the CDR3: TGTGCCAGCAGTAGGACAGTGGACACCGGGGAGCTGTTTTTT.

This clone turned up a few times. The CDR3 DNA sequence: TGTGCCAGCAGAAAAGGGCCGACGGAAAATCAGCCCCAGCATTTT. This codes for CASRKGPTENQPQHF. J is TRBJ1-5 and V is TRBV6-1; D remains unclear. Per the germline V gene, CDR1 is MNHNS and CDR2 is SASEGT. This CDR3 has 15 amino acids. Deletions cut 6 bases from V and 4 bases from J, with 16 bases between.

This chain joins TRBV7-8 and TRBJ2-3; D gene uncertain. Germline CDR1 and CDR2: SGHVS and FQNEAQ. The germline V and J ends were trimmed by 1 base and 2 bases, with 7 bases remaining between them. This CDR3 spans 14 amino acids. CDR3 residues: CASSLGPPTDTQYF. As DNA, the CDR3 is TGTGCCAGCAGCTTAGGACCCCCCACAGATACGCAGTATTTT.

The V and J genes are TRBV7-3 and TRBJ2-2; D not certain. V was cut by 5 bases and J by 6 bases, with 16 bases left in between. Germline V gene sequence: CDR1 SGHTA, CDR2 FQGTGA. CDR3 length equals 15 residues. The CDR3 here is CASSPTTHPAGELFF. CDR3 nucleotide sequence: TGTGCCAGCAGCCCAACCACCCACCCTGCCGGGGAGCTGTTTTTT.

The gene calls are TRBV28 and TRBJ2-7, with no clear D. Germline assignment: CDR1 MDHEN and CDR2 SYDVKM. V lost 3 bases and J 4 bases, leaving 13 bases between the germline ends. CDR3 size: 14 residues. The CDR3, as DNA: TGTGCCAGCAGTTTCTCGGGTGGCTATTACGAGCAGTACTTC. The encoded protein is CASSFSGGYYEQYF. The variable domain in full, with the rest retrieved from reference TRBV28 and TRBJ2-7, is DVKVTQSSRYLVKRTGEKVFLECVQDMDHENMFWYRQDPGLGLRLIYFSYDVKMKEKGDIPEGYSVSREKKERFSLILESASTNQTSMYLCASSFSGGYYEQYFGPGTRLTVT.

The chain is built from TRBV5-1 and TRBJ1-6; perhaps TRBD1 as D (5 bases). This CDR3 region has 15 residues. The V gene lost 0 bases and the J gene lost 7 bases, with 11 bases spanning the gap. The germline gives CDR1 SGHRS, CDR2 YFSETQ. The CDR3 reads CASSLADRENSPLHF. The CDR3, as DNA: TGCGCCAGCAGCTTGGCTGACAGAGAAAATTCACCCCTCCACTTT.

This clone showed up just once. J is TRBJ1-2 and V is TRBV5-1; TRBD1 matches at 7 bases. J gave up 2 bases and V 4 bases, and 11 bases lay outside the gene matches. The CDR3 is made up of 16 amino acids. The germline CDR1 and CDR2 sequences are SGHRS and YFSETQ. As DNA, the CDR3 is TGCGCCAGCAGCCGTGGGTCCGGGACAGAAAACTATGGCTACACCTTC. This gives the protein CASSRGSGTENYGYTF. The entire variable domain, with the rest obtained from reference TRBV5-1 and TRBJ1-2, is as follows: KAGVTQTPRYLIKTRGQQVTLSCSPISGHRSVSWYQQTPGQGLQFLFEYFSETQRNKGNFPGRFSGRQFSNSRSEMNVSTLELGDSALYLCASSRGSGTENYGYTFGSGTRLTVV.

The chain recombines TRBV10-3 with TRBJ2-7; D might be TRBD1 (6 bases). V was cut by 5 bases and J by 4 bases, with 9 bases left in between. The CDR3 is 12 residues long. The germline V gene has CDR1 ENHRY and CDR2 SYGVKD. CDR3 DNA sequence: TGTGCCATCAGTCCACAGGGTTACGAGCAGTACTTC. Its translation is CAISPQGYEQYF.

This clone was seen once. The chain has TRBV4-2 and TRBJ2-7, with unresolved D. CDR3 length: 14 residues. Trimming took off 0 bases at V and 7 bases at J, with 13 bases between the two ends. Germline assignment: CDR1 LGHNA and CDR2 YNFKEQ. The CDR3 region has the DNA TGTGCCAGCAGCCAAGATAGGGTGGGAAGGGAGCAGTACTTC. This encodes CASSQDRVGREQYF.

In DNA, the CDR3 is TGTGCCAGCAGTGAATTTGGCCAGTCCAATCAGCCCCAGCATTTT. Amino acids: CASSEFGQSNQPQHF. The genes are TRBV6-1 and TRBJ1-5; D is uncertain. Germline assignment: CDR1 MNHNS and CDR2 SASEGT. V lost 2 bases and J lost 3, with 11 bases in between. This CDR3 spans 15 amino acids.

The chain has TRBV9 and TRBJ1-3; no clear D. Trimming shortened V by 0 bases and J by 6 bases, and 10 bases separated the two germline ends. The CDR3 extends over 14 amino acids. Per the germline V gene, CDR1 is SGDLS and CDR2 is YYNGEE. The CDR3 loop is CASSVGSGSNTIYF. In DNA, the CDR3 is TGTGCCAGCAGCGTAGGATCCGGATCAAACACCATATATTTT.

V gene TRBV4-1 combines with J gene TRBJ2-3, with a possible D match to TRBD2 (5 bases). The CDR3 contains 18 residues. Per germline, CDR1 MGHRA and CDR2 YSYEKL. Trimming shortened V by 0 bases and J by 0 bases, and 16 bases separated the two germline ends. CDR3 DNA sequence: TGCGCCAGCAGCCAAGACCCCTCCAGCGGAGCTAGCACAGATACGCAGTATTTT. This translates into CASSQDPSSGASTDTQYF.

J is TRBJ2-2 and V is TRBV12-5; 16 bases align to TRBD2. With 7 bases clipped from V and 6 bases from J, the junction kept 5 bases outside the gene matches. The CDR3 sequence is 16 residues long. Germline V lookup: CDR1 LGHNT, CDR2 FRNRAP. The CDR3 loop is CASVIGTSGGAGELFF. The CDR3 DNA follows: TGTGCTAGTGTCATAGGGACTAGCGGGGGGGCCGGGGAGCTGTTTTTT.

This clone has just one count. In DNA, the CDR3 is TGTGCCAGCAGGGCATCCGGGGCCCTCTCTGGGGCCAACGTCCTGACTTTC. It is translated as CASRASGALSGANVLTF. This chain connects TRBV2 to TRBJ2-6; possibly TRBD1 or TRBD2 for D (5 bases each). V dropped 6 bases and J dropped 0 bases, with 15 bases sitting between them. Looked up from germline, CDR1 is SNHLY and CDR2 is FYNNEI. This CDR3 spans 17 amino acids.

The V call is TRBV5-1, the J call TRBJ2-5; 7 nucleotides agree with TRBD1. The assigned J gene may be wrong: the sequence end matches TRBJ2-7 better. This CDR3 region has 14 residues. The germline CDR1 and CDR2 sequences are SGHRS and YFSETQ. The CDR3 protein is CASSFTGDSYEQYF. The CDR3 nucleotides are TGCGCCAGCAGCTTTACAGGGGATAGCTACGAGCAGTACTTC.

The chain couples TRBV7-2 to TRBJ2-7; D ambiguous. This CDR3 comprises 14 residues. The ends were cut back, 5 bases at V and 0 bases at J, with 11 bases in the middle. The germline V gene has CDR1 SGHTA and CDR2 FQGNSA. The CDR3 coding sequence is TGTGCCAGCAGCGTCACGGTAAACTCCTACGAGCAGTACTTC. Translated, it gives CASSVTVNSYEQYF.